The T cell receptor beta chain described here comes from a study of blood T cell repertoires in COVID-19. Overall study context: Samples representing acute and convalescent COVID-19 were sourced from the United States, Italy and Spain. From T cells, B-cell-depleted T cells, or PBMCs came the material, which was cDNA or gDNA.

Original processing methods: Reference gene primer amplification gave nucleated cell count estimates. Libraries were prepared by immunoSEQ multiplex PCR; TCRdb keeps only in-frame clonotypes and omits some of them. That table gives V, J and clone size, and the DNA gave D and trimming. The sample contains about 42,000 clones, roughly 92% of which appear only once. V was shortened by 5 bases and J by 9 bases, with 20 bases between the two germline ends. Germline V gene sequence: CDR1 MNHNY, CDR2 SVGAGI (reference sequence). The length of the CDR3 is 16 residues. This receptor was identified in a man aged 45-60 years with active COVID-19. Sequencing input: peripheral blood. This chain joins TRBV6-6 and TRBJ1-6, with unresolved D. CDR3 DNA sequence: TGTGCCAGCAGTCCCAGCCAGGCGACTAGAGGTTCACCCCTCCACTTT. Translation: CASSPSQATRGSPLHF.